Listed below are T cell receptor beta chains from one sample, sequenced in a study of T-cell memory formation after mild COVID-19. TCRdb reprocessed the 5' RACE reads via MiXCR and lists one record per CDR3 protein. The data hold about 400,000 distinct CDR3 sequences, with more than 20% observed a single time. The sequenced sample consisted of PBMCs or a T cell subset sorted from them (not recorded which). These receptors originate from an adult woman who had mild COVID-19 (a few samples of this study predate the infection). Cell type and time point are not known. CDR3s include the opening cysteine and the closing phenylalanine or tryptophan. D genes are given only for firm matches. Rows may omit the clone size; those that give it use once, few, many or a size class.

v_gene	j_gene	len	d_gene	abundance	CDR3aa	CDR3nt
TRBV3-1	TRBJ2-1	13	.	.	CASSHIAGMEQFF	TGTGCCAGCAGTCATATCGCAGGTATGGAGCAGTTCTTC
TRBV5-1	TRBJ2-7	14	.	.	CASSPQADNYEQYF	TGCGCCAGCAGCCCTCAGGCCGATAACTACGAGCAGTACTTC
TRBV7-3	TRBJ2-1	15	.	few	CASSFIGGSNNEQFF	TGTGCCAGCAGCTTTATAGGAGGGTCAAACAATGAGCAGTTCTTC
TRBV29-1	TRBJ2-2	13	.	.	CSVEYGTGGELFF	TGCAGCGTTGAATACGGCACGGGCGGGGAGCTGTTTTTT
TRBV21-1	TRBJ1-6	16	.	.	CASRETDGGFVAPLHF	TGTGCCAGCAGGGAAACGGACGGGGGGTTCGTGGCACCCCTCCACTTT
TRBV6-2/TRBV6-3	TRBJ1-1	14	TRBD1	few	CASVRTGVNTEAFF	TGTGCCAGCGTTCGGACAGGAGTGAACACTGAAGCTTTCTTT
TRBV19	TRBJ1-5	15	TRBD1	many	CASSIDDRDNQPQHF	TGTGCCAGTAGTATAGATGACAGGGACAATCAGCCCCAGCATTTT
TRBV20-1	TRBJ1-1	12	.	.	CSAPMWNTEAFF	TGCAGTGCTCCGATGTGGAACACTGAAGCTTTCTTT
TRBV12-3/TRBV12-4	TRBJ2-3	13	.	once	CARNLFATDTQYF	TGTGCCAGAAACCTCTTTGCGACAGATACGCAGTATTTT
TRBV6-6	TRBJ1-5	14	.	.	CASSPMRGGQPQHF	TGTGCCAGCAGTCCGATGCGGGGGGGGCAGCCCCAGCATTTT
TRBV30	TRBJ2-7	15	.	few	CAWSAPRDGSYEQYF	TGTGCCTGGAGCGCCCCCCGGGACGGGTCCTACGAGCAGTACTTC
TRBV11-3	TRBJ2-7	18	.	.	CASSSGRWGLLGTYEQYF	TGTGCCAGCAGCTCGGGAAGGTGGGGGCTCTTGGGGACCTACGAGCAGTACTTC
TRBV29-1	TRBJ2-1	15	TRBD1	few	CSVEDYGAQGDEQFF	TGCAGCGTTGAAGATTATGGCGCCCAGGGGGATGAGCAGTTCTTC
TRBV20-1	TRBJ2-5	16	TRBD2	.	CSASITSGSWGETQYF	TGCAGTGCTAGCATAACTAGCGGGAGTTGGGGGGAGACCCAGTACTTC
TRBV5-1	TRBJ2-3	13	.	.	CASSLFLTDTQYF	TGCGCCAGCAGCTTGTTTCTGACAGATACGCAGTATTTT
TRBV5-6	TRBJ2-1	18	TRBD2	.	CASSVTSGRANSYNEQFF	TGTGCCAGCAGCGTGACTAGCGGGAGGGCCAATTCCTACAATGAGCAGTTCTTC
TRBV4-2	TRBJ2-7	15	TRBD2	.	CASSQEGGGNYEQYF	TGTGCCAGCAGCCAAGAGGGGGGAGGGAACTACGAGCAGTACTTC
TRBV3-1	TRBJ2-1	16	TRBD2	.	CASSQETSVVFNEQFF	TGTGCCAGCAGCCAAGAGACTAGCGTAGTTTTCAATGAGCAGTTCTTC
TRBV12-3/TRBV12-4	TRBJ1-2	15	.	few	CASSFVESGNYGYTF	TGTGCCAGCAGTTTTGTTGAGTCTGGGAACTATGGCTACACCTTC
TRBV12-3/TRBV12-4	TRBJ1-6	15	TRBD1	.	CASRWRYRGDSPLHF	TGTGCCAGCAGGTGGAGGTACAGGGGAGATTCACCCCTCCACTTT
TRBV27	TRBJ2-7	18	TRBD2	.	CASSLYGRRRAGGDEQYF	TGTGCCAGCAGTTTGTACGGCCGGAGGCGTGCGGGAGGTGACGAGCAGTACTTC
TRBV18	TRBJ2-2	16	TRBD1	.	CASSPPGQGSAGELFF	TGTGCCAGCTCACCCCCGGGACAGGGATCGGCCGGGGAGCTGTTTTTT
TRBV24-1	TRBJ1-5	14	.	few	CATSESQVSRPQHF	TGTGCCACCAGTGAATCGCAGGTCAGCCGCCCCCAGCATTTT
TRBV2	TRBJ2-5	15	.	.	CASKEGRGGQETQYF	TGTGCCAGCAAAGAGGGCAGGGGGGGCCAAGAGACCCAGTACTTC
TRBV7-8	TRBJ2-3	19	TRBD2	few	CASRWMRTSGEARADTQYF	TGTGCCAGCAGATGGATGCGGACTAGCGGGGAGGCCAGAGCAGATACGCAGTATTTT
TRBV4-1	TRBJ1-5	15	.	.	CASSQGQGSNQPQHF	TGCGCCAGCAGCCAAGGTCAGGGGAGCAATCAGCCCCAGCATTTT
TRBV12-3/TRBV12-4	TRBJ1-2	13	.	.	CASSPEMVYGYTF	TGTGCCAGCAGTCCCGAGATGGTTTATGGCTACACCTTC
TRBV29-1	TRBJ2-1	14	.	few	CSVEEPGHRSEQFF	TGCAGCGTTGAAGAACCAGGGCATCGATCTGAGCAGTTCTTC